These 22 T cell receptor beta chains were all obtained from the same sample, sequenced in a study of blood T cell repertoires in COVID-19 (dated by TCRdb to about 2020). Receptor amplification or capture employed the immunoSEQ multiplex PCR assay. The source is immuneACCESS, and TCRdb retained only in-frame sequences with V and J called. Part of the clones is not carried over; for the studies checked, unresolved V genes explain less than half of this, and the remainder is unexplained. This sample holds a few hundred thousand clones; around 89% were observed only once. The biggest ten clones account for 3.7% of the sample. The sequencing input was peripheral blood. The receptors come from a woman in her 40s with acute or convalescent COVID-19.

The chain is built from TRBV5-1 and TRBJ1-4; 9 bases fit TRBD1. The CDR3 is 18 residues long. Per the germline V gene, CDR1 is SGHRS and CDR2 is YFSETQ. Germline trimming cut 2 bases from V and 0 bases from J; bases unmatched to any gene: 8. CDR3 nucleotides: TGCGCCAGCAGCTTTCTCCGGGACAGGGATGCAACTAATGAAAAACTGTTTTTT. Its protein product is CASSFLRDRDATNEKLFF.

The chain combines TRBV6-5 with TRBJ1-2, with 10 bases aligning to TRBD1. Trimming removed 4 bases from V and 8 bases from J; junction bases left unmatched: 10. Per the germline V gene, CDR1 is MNHEY and CDR2 is SVGAGI. CDR3 length: 15 amino acids. The DNA of the CDR3 is TGTGCCAGCAGTTCCTTAGAGACAGGGGGCCGGGGCTACACCTTC. It specifies CASSSLETGGRGYTF.

The chain combines TRBV7-9 with TRBJ2-1; 7 bases are a match to TRBD1. J gave up 7 bases and V 3 bases, and 12 bases lay outside the gene matches. In germline, CDR1 is SEHNR, CDR2 FQNEAQ (reference sequence). This CDR3 has 16 amino acids. In nucleotides, the CDR3 is TGTGCCAGCAGCTTCAGGGCAGGGGGATCCCCTAATGAGCAGTTCTTC. It yields the protein CASSFRAGGSPNEQFF.

V and J are TRBV6-6 and TRBJ1-2, with a tentative D call TRBD1 (6 bases). V was cut by 2 bases and J by 1 base, with 11 bases left in between. This CDR3 comprises 15 residues. Germline V gene lookup returns CDR1 MNHNY and CDR2 SVGAGI (reference sequence). The CDR3: CASSYRTAHNYGYTF. Written as DNA, the CDR3 is TGTGCCAGCAGTTACCGGACAGCTCATAACTATGGCTACACCTTC.

V is TRBV6-2 or TRBV6-3 and J is TRBJ2-7, with D tentatively TRBD1 (6 bases). The V and J ends lost 5 bases and 0 bases respectively, with 14 bases between them. Germline V gives CDR1 MNHEY, CDR2 SVGEGT. This CDR3 spans 15 amino acids. CDR3 protein: CASSQDSQSSYEQYV. The CDR3 DNA is TGTGCCAGCAGTCAGGACAGCCAAAGCTCCTACGAGCAGTACGTC.

This chain joins TRBV6-5 and TRBJ2-1, with TRBD1 identical over 10 bases. The CDR3 is 14 residues long. Germline V gene data show CDR1 as MNHEY and CDR2 as SVGAGI. Losses at the gene ends were 6 bases for V and 12 bases for J; bases not matched to a gene: 11. CDR3 region: CASRAPRDRGRQFF. The CDR3 coding sequence is TGTGCCAGCAGAGCCCCCCGGGACAGGGGACGGCAGTTCTTC.

This rearrangement joins TRBV30 to TRBJ2-3, with D hard to call. The CDR3 sequence is 11 residues long. Germline CDR1 and CDR2: GTSNPN and SVGIG (reference sequence). V lost 0 bases, J lost 6 bases, and 4 bases lay in between. The CDR3 coding sequence is TGTGCCTGGAGTGTCAGTGATACGCAGTATTTT. As protein: CAWSVSDTQYF.

The genes are TRBV19 and TRBJ2-4; 11 bases are a match to TRBD2. This CDR3 is built from 14 residues. Germline CDR1 is LNHDA and CDR2 is SQIVND (reference sequence). Losses at the gene ends were 6 bases for V and 6 bases for J; bases not matched to a gene: 4. This CDR3 reads CASSRTSGGNIQYF. CDR3 nucleotides: TGTGCCAGTAGCAGAACTAGCGGGGGAAACATTCAGTACTTC. The full variable domain, with the rest looked up from reference TRBV19 and TRBJ2-4, is DGGITQSPKYLFRKEGQNVTLSCEQNLNHDAMYWYRQDPGQGLRLIYYSQIVNDFQKGDIAEGYSVSREKKESFPLTVTSAQKNPTAFYLCASSRTSGGNIQYFGAGTRLSVL.

As concerns this clone: The germline gene is not matched at one end of the junction; a read error may be the cause. The chain combines TRBV5-1 with TRBJ1-1, with D possibly being TRBD1 (6 bases). The CDR3 is made up of 13 amino acids. Germline CDR1 and CDR2: SGHRS and YFSETQ. The CDR3 DNA follows: TGCGCCAGCAGTTTGGAGTTGGACAGTGAAGCTTTCTTT. It specifies CASSLELDSEAFF.

The gene calls are TRBV12-3 or TRBV12-4 and TRBJ2-5, with 8 positions matching TRBD1. CDR3 length equals 13 residues. Germline trimming cut 8 bases from V and 5 bases from J; bases unmatched to any gene: 7. The CDR3 region is CASQRQGIETQYF. In DNA form, the CDR3 reads TGTGCCAGCCAACGACAGGGGATTGAGACCCAGTACTTC.

The chain recombines TRBV9 with TRBJ2-7, with D maybe TRBD1 (6 bases). V was pared by 1 base and J by 7 bases, with 27 bases between. Germline CDR1 reads SGDLS; CDR2 reads YYNGEE. CDR3 length: 18 residues. The DNA of the CDR3 is TGTGCCAGCAGCGTATCCCTGCCGGGTCAGGGGTTTAATCGGGAGCAGTACGTC. It encodes CASSVSLPGQGFNREQYV.

The J gene is TRBJ1-2, the V gene TRBV6-1, with 7 positions matching TRBD1. The CDR3 loop spans 15 amino acids. CDR1 MNHNS and CDR2 SASEGT come from the germline V gene. J gave up 2 bases and V 2 bases, and 5 bases lay outside the gene matches. The CDR3 DNA is TGTGCCAGCAGTGAATTTGAAGGGGGCAACTATGGCTACACCTTC. Residues: CASSEFEGGNYGYTF.

This chain uses TRBV11-2 with TRBJ2-1; 13 nucleotides align to TRBD2. Trimming cost V 11 bases and J 8 bases; bases outside gene matches: 12. CDR1 is SGHAT, CDR2 FQNNGV, per germline. The CDR3 sequence is 15 residues long. CDR3: CADRLAGGPSDEQFF. In nucleotides, the CDR3 is TGTGCCGACCGACTAGCGGGGGGCCCCAGCGATGAGCAGTTCTTC.

The V gene is TRBV6-4, the J gene TRBJ1-5; 10 nucleotides match TRBD1. V lost 6 bases, J lost 0 bases, and 14 bases stayed unmatched. Germline V lookup: CDR1 MRHNA, CDR2 SNTAGT. The CDR3 totals 19 residues. In DNA, the CDR3 is TGTGCCAGCAGGGAACTAGGGGGACAGGGGTCCTATAGCAATCAGCCCCAGCATTTT. Translated: CASRELGGQGSYSNQPQHF.

The J gene is TRBJ1-5, the V gene TRBV19, with a tentative D call TRBD1 (6 bases). CDR1 LNHDA and CDR2 SQIVND come from the germline V gene (reference sequence). The CDR3 has 14 residues. V lost 6 bases and J 7 bases, leaving 16 bases between the germline ends. CDR3 amino acids: CASRETGMGQPQHF. The CDR3 nucleotides are TGTGCCAGTAGGGAAACAGGGATGGGGCAGCCCCAGCATTTT.

The chain uses TRBV5-4 and TRBJ1-3; TRBD1 is a possible D gene (5 bases). CDR1 and CDR2 (germline): SGHNT, YYREEE (reference sequence). This CDR3 contains 16 residues. V was shortened by 2 bases and J by 0 bases, with 12 bases between the two germline ends. CDR3 residues: CASSLDRQNSGNTIYF. The DNA for the CDR3 is TGTGCCAGCAGCTTAGACAGACAAAACTCTGGAAACACCATATATTTT. The variable domain in full, completed from reference TRBV5-4 and TRBJ1-3, reads ETGVTQSPTHLIKTRGQQVTLRCSSQSGHNTVSWYQQALGQGPQFIFQYYREEENGRGNFPPRFSGLQFPNYSSELNVNALELDDSALYLCASSLDRQNSGNTIYFGEGSWLTVV.

CDR3 amino acids: CAWSTGTGNEKLFF. The DNA for the CDR3 is TGTGCCTGGAGTACAGGGACAGGGAATGAAAAACTGTTTTTT. This chain joins TRBV30 and TRBJ1-4; 9 bases map to TRBD1. CDR1 is GTSNPN, CDR2 SVGIG, per germline (reference sequence). This CDR3 is built from 14 residues. The V gene end was trimmed by 2 bases and the J gene end by 5 bases; junction bases not matched to a gene: 3.

The V and J genes are TRBV4-1 and TRBJ1-1; the D gene is possibly TRBD1 (5 bases). The ends were cut back, 2 bases at V and 4 bases at J, with 17 bases in the middle. CDR1 is MGHRA, CDR2 YSYEKL, per germline. The CDR3 contains 16 residues. This CDR3 is CASSQLPGGESTEAFF. The CDR3 DNA follows: TGCGCCAGCAGCCAACTGCCGGGGGGTGAGAGCACTGAAGCTTTCTTT.

The chain joins TRBV4-2 to TRBJ2-3; 14 nucleotides match TRBD2. The CDR3 is 17 residues long. In germline, CDR1 is LGHNA, CDR2 YNFKEQ. V dropped 5 bases and J dropped 4; count of bases not matched to a gene: 8. CDR3 nucleotide sequence: TGTGCCAGCAGCTCCCGACTAGCGGGGGGGCCGGCAGATACGCAGTATTTT. Translation: CASSSRLAGGPADTQYF.

The chain links TRBV6-5 to TRBJ2-1; 9 bases are a match to TRBD1. The CDR3 loop spans 14 amino acids. With 5 bases clipped from V and 4 bases from J, the junction kept 3 bases outside the gene matches. Looked up from germline, CDR1 is MNHEY and CDR2 is SVGAGI. CDR3 sequence (DNA): TGTGCCAGCAGTCCCGGGACAGGGTACAATGAGCAGTTCTTC. Amino acid sequence: CASSPGTGYNEQFF.

This chain links TRBV6-1 with TRBJ1-2; possibly TRBD1 for D (5 bases). Per the germline V gene, CDR1 is MNHNS and CDR2 is SASEGT. Trimming took off 1 base at V and 7 bases at J, with 13 bases between the two ends. The CDR3 length is 14 residues. The CDR3 here is CASSEGRGLGGYTF. Written as DNA, the CDR3 is TGTGCCAGCAGTGAAGGGCGGGGGTTGGGTGGCTACACCTTC.

The chain joins TRBV28 to TRBJ1-2; TRBD1 agrees at 7 bases. The CDR3 sequence is 13 residues long. Germline-derived CDR1 and CDR2 are MDHEN and SYDVKM. Trimming took 5 bases from V and 5 from J; bases not matched to a gene: 5. The CDR3 nucleotides are TGTGCCAGCAGTCAGACAGGGTTTTATGGCTACACCTTC. It specifies CASSQTGFYGYTF.